A selection of T cell receptor beta chains follows, all from one sample in a study of shared clonotypes between healthy human individuals. Some clones are missing from TCRdb's copy, which holds only in-frame ones; the method was immunoSEQ multiplex PCR. Of about 2 million clones in the sample, approximately 94% were seen once. Sequencing was carried out using naive CD8+ T cells sorted from blood. The source of these receptors is a man between 18 and 35 years old in good health. The CDR3 runs from the conserved cysteine through the conserved F or W. D genes are given only for firm matches.

v_call d_call cdr3_aa
TRBV4-1 NA CASSPRDSRYQETQYF
TRBV13 TRBD2 CASSSPRTSGREETQYF
TRBV28 NA CAIGGVGELFF
TRBV7-9 NA CASSTLGHNEQFF
TRBV5-4 NA CASSSEDNYNEQFF
TRBV6-1 NA CASSVGVGGTNYGYTF
TRBV5-1 NA CASSYDSNQPQHF
TRBV2 NA CASSEPQETQYF
TRBV27 NA CASSLQGYNEQFF
TRBV4-1 NA CASSPHRDGYEQYF
TRBV19 TRBD1 CASSLTGGYNEQYF
TRBV5-1 NA CASSLDPGSYEQYF
TRBV10-3 TRBD2 CAISSASGRGNTGELFF
TRBV18 NA CASSPGAYEQYF
TRBV2 NA CASSEVGNSYNEQFF
TRBV21-1 NA CASPRGEHFNQPQHF
TRBV4-1 TRBD1 CASSPLGQGTSNTQYF
TRBV15 TRBD1 CATSWVDRGLDTQYF
TRBV5-4 NA CASSLGPFGGETQYF
TRBV28 NA CASSSPPDSSYEQYF
TRBV10-1 NA CASIAWRGPMNTEAFF
TRBV5-5 NA CASSLVTGNTIYF
TRBV28 TRBD2 CASSLRVVAGGSDTQYF
TRBV5-6 NA CASSLAQGDSSPIYYEQYF
TRBV9 TRBD2 CASSVAVTSGYNEQFF
TRBV7-2 TRBD1 CASSSSGDRDHEQYF
TRBV7-2 TRBD2 CASSSHVAGEETQYF
TRBV15 TRBD1 CATSRWDRQLFF
TRBV28 TRBD1 CASSSPTGQIQETQYF
TRBV27 NA CASSPPGLSNQPQHF
TRBV28 TRBD1 CASSLQGGNYGYTF
TRBV27 TRBD2 CASSLLAGWEQYF
TRBV4-1 TRBD1 CASSLRTGAKNTEAFF
TRBV2 NA CASRGGPYNEQFF
TRBV7-2 TRBD2 CASSLGLAGVNEQFF
TRBV19 NA CASTVDVGSYNEQFF